The 31 T cell receptor beta chains listed next were all sequenced from one sample in a study of control samples from healthy donors and cancer patients. Measured with immunoSEQ multiplex PCR; TCRdb has only the in-frame clones, and not every one. The data hold over 150,000 clones, with roughly 94% observed a single time. Sequencing input: PBMCs. These receptor sequences come from a man in his sixties with colorectal cancer.

The V and J genes are TRBV5-1 and TRBJ2-3, with TRBD1 matching 9 bases. With 0 bases clipped from V and 4 bases from J, the junction kept 9 bases outside the gene matches. This CDR3 has 17 amino acids. Germline CDR1 SGHRS, CDR2 YFSETQ. CDR3 residues: CASSLETGTGRADTQYF. The CDR3 DNA reads TGCGCCAGCAGCTTGGAAACCGGGACAGGGAGGGCAGATACGCAGTATTTT.

This rearrangement joins TRBV27 to TRBJ1-1, with TRBD1 identical over 7 bases. Germline CDR1 and CDR2: MNHEY and SMNVEV (reference sequence). V lost 1 base and J lost 7; bases outside the gene matches: 6. The CDR3 runs 14 residues. The CDR3 DNA reads TGTGCCAGCAGTTTATGGACAGGTCATCATGAAGCTTTCTTT. Encoded protein: CASSLWTGHHEAFF.

The genes are TRBV24-1 and TRBJ1-3; 8 nucleotides agree with TRBD1. This CDR3 is 15 amino acids long. The germline gives CDR1 KGHDR, CDR2 SFDVKD. J gave up 4 bases and V 4 bases, and 5 bases lay outside the gene matches. CDR3 nucleotides: TGTGCCACCAGTGACGGGACAGGCGAAGGAAACACCATATATTTT. Translated, it gives CATSDGTGEGNTIYF.

The J gene is TRBJ1-1, the V gene TRBV5-1; D is unclear. The CDR3 covers 14 residues. In germline, CDR1 is SGHRS, CDR2 YFSETQ. V was cut by 1 base and J by 5 bases, with 12 bases left in between. CDR3 DNA sequence: TGCGCCAGCAGCTTGAGGCAGGAGGGAACTGAAGCTTTCTTT. Translation gives CASSLRQEGTEAFF.

The chain couples TRBV11-2 to TRBJ2-7, with 9 bases that match TRBD2. Germline V gene sequence: CDR1 SGHAT, CDR2 FQNNGV. J gave up 4 bases and V 1 base, and 8 bases lay outside the gene matches. This CDR3 is built from 16 residues. CDR3 protein: CASSLVGLAGFYEQYF. CDR3 nucleotides: TGTGCCAGCAGCTTAGTGGGTCTAGCGGGGTTTTACGAGCAGTACTTC.

The rearrangement links TRBV14 to TRBJ2-5, with D hard to call. This CDR3 has 14 residues. V lost 1 base, J lost 2 bases, and 8 bases lay in between. Germline V gene lookup returns CDR1 SGHDN and CDR2 FVKESK. CDR3 DNA sequence: TGTGCCAGCAGCCAAGTATCCACACAAGAGACCCAGTACTTC. This translates into CASSQVSTQETQYF.

The CDR3 loop is CASSYSRGTQSSYNSPLHF. The CDR3 DNA follows: TGTGCCAGCAGTTACTCGAGAGGGACCCAGAGCTCCTATAATTCACCCCTCCACTTT. The J gene is TRBJ1-6, the V gene TRBV6-2 or TRBV6-3; possible D gene TRBD1, 5 bases. Germline values: CDR1 MNHEY, CDR2 SVGEGT. The CDR3 has 19 residues. Deletions cut 0 bases from V and 0 bases from J, with 15 bases between.

The V and J genes are TRBV18 and TRBJ1-2; tentative D call: TRBD1 (5 bases). The length of the CDR3 is 15 residues. Between the trimmed V and J ends, which lost 3 bases and 0 bases, there was a span of 11 bases. The germline V gene has CDR1 KGHSH and CDR2 LQKENI. This CDR3 is CASSPDSAANYGYTF. Written as DNA, the CDR3 is TGTGCCAGCTCACCTGACAGTGCAGCTAACTATGGCTACACCTTC.

The CDR3 DNA reads as TGTGCCAGCAAACCCACAGGGGTTACTGAAGCTTTCTTT. Translation: CASKPTGVTEAFF. The rearrangement links TRBV6-5 to TRBJ1-1, with 7 nucleotides matching TRBD1. This CDR3 spans 13 amino acids. The germline CDR1 and CDR2 sequences are MNHEY and SVGAGI. Losses at the gene ends were 7 bases for V and 5 bases for J; bases not matched to a gene: 7.

The chain links TRBV27 to TRBJ1-2; tentative D call: TRBD1 (6 bases). V lost 6 bases and J lost 6, with 17 bases in between. The CDR3 runs to 14 residues. Germline values: CDR1 MNHEY, CDR2 SMNVEV (reference sequence). CDR3 protein: CASSERGQNHGYTF. The CDR3, as DNA: TGTGCCAGCAGCGAGCGGGGGCAAAATCATGGCTACACCTTC.

This chain connects TRBV6-5 to TRBJ2-4; D gene unclear. Germline V gene sequence: CDR1 MNHEY, CDR2 SVGAGI. The length of the CDR3 is 14 residues. The V end lost 6 bases, the J end lost 1 base, and 10 bases lay between the germline ends. The CDR3, as DNA: TGTGCCAGCAGCCCGTTCGAGGCCAAAAACATTCAGTACTTC. Protein: CASSPFEAKNIQYF.

This sequence joins TRBV5-4 and TRBJ2-2, with 8 bases aligning to TRBD1. Germline trimming cut 4 bases from V and 5 bases from J; bases unmatched to any gene: 7. The germline V gene has CDR1 SGHNT and CDR2 YYREEE (reference sequence). This CDR3 contains 15 residues. The CDR3 is CASSADRGITGELFF. CDR3 nucleotides: TGTGCCAGCAGCGCCGACAGGGGAATAACCGGGGAGCTGTTTTTT.

The V gene is TRBV24-1, the J gene TRBJ2-2; D possibly corresponds to TRBD1 (5 bases). The CDR3 covers 13 residues. V was trimmed by 4 bases and J by 6 bases, leaving 8 bases between them. Germline CDR1 KGHDR, CDR2 SFDVKD. The CDR3 loop is CATSDRQPGELFF. CDR3 coding DNA: TGTGCCACCAGTGACCGACAGCCCGGGGAGCTGTTTTTT.

The V and J genes are TRBV2 and TRBJ2-2, with D possibly being TRBD2 (6 bases). CDR1 and CDR2 from the germline V gene are SNHLY and FYNNEI. The CDR3 is 15 amino acids. V lost 4 bases to trimming and J lost 2 bases, with 11 bases between them. This chain's CDR3 is CASSVGGVNTGELFF. DNA of the CDR3: TGTGCCAGCAGTGTTGGCGGGGTTAACACCGGGGAGCTGTTTTTT.

V and J are TRBV12-3 or TRBV12-4 and TRBJ1-1, with D perhaps TRBD1 (6 bases). This CDR3 is built from 12 residues. V was cut by 7 bases and J by 3 bases, with 9 bases left in between. This chain's CDR3 is CASKSGDTEAFF. CDR3 sequence (DNA): TGTGCCAGCAAATCAGGGGACACTGAAGCTTTCTTT.

The chain couples TRBV19 to TRBJ2-1; 7 bases fit TRBD2. With 9 bases clipped from V and 5 bases from J, the junction kept 10 bases outside the gene matches. Per germline, CDR1 LNHDA and CDR2 SQIVND (reference sequence). This CDR3 has 14 amino acids. The CDR3 sequence: CASRGGAENNEQFF. The CDR3 bases are TGTGCCAGCCGGGGAGGGGCAGAAAACAATGAGCAGTTCTTC. Supplemented by reference TRBV19 and TRBJ2-1, the full variable domain reads DGGITQSPKYLFRKEGQNVTLSCEQNLNHDAMYWYRQDPGQGLRLIYYSQIVNDFQKGDIAEGYSVSREKKESFPLTVTSAQKNPTAFYLCASRGGAENNEQFFGPGTRLTVL.

The V gene is TRBV9, the J gene TRBJ2-3; the match to TRBD1 covers 8 bases. Germline loops: CDR1 SGDLS, CDR2 YYNGEE. The CDR3 sequence is 16 residues long. V shed 0 bases and J 3 bases; nucleotides not matched to a gene: 6. CDR3 nucleotides: TGTGCCAGCAGCGTAGCACAGGGGGAAAGGACAGATACGCAGTATTTT. This codes for CASSVAQGERTDTQYF.

In the case of this clone: The DNA is left out, because the CDR3 cannot be placed on it with certainty; the CDR3 is given as TCRdb lists it. The chain employs TRBV6-2 or TRBV6-3 and TRBJ1-1. Germline V gene lookup returns CDR1 MNHEY and CDR2 SVGEGT. Ends included, the CDR3 has 11 residues. CDR3 amino acids: CASSSVLGAFF.

This clone has a single count. The rearrangement links TRBV16 to TRBJ1-1; no clear D gene. In germline, CDR1 is KGHSY, CDR2 FQNENV. Trimming stripped 1 base from V and 5 bases from J, with 17 bases between. The CDR3 sequence is 16 residues long. For the CDR3, the DNA is TGTGCCAGCAGCCAATATGCGGGGATAAGTGGGACTGAAGCTTTCTTT. Protein product: CASSQYAGISGTEAFF. The full variable domain, completed using reference TRBV16 and TRBJ1-1, is GEEVAQTPKHLVRGEGQKAKLYCAPIKGHSYVFWYQQVLKNEFKFLISFQNENVFDETGMPKERFSAKCLPNSPCSLEIQATKLEDSAVYFCASSQYAGISGTEAFFGQGTRLTVV.

The V call is TRBV19, the J call TRBJ2-3, with 7 bases that match TRBD2. The CDR3 consists of 15 residues. V dropped 8 bases and J dropped 5; count of bases not matched to a gene: 13. CDR1 and CDR2 from the germline V gene are LNHDA and SQIVND (reference sequence). The chain's CDR3 is CASGKAGRPGDTQYF. CDR3 DNA sequence: TGTGCCAGTGGAAAAGCGGGGAGGCCCGGAGATACGCAGTATTTT.

The chain links TRBV10-3 to TRBJ1-2; no reliable D call. The CDR3 covers 14 residues. V was cut by 3 bases and J by 5 bases, with 13 bases left in between. Germline V gene lookup returns CDR1 ENHRY and CDR2 SYGVKD. The CDR3 DNA is TGTGCCATCAGTGATTCTCAAGAATTGTATGGCTACACCTTC. Translating it yields CAISDSQELYGYTF.

The gene calls are TRBV9 and TRBJ1-5; 8 nucleotides agree with TRBD1. The CDR3 is 16 amino acids. Germline V lookup: CDR1 SGDLS, CDR2 YYNGEE. V lost 3 bases and J lost 1; bases outside the gene matches: 6. CDR3 sequence: CASSAGQGGSNQPQHF. For the CDR3, the DNA is TGTGCCAGCAGCGCCGGACAGGGCGGGAGCAATCAGCCCCAGCATTTT.

This clone was recorded once. The J gene is TRBJ2-3, the V gene TRBV19, with D uncertain. CDR3 size: 13 residues. Trimming stripped 3 bases from V and 4 bases from J, with 8 bases between. Germline V gene data show CDR1 as LNHDA and CDR2 as SQIVND (reference sequence). DNA of the CDR3: TGTGCCAGTAGTATCAACGAAGCAGATACGCAGTATTTT. It translates to CASSINEADTQYF.

J is TRBJ2-2 and V is TRBV5-5; 8 bases agree with TRBD2. After removal of 4 bases from V and 1 base from J, the junction contained 6 bases not matched to a gene. CDR1 and CDR2 from the germline V gene are SGHKS and YYEKEE (reference sequence). CDR3 length: 16 residues. The CDR3 spells CASSTRSGGNTGELFF. Here the CDR3 DNA reads TGTGCCAGCAGCACTCGGAGCGGGGGGAACACCGGGGAGCTGTTTTTT.

This chain connects TRBV19 to TRBJ2-2; maybe TRBD1 (6 bases). CDR3 length equals 16 residues. The V gene's germline CDR1 is LNHDA and CDR2 SQIVND (reference sequence). V lost 6 bases and J 5 bases, leaving 19 bases between the germline ends. CDR3: CASRGLLQGRTGELFF. In nucleotides, the CDR3 is TGTGCCAGTAGGGGCTTATTACAGGGCCGGACCGGGGAGCTGTTTTTT.

J is TRBJ2-3 and V is TRBV3-1 (or the pseudogene TRBV3-2); TRBD2 matches 12 bases. CDR1 is LGHDT, CDR2 YNNKEL, per germline (reference sequence). The CDR3 has 19 amino acids. After removal of 4 bases from V and 1 base from J, the junction contained 12 bases not matched to a gene. CDR3 residues: CASSRQLAGGPKGTDTQYF. The DNA of the CDR3 is TGTGCCAGCAGCCGACAACTAGCGGGGGGTCCCAAGGGCACAGATACGCAGTATTTT.

The rearrangement joins TRBV4-1 to TRBJ1-2, with 9 bases fitting TRBD1. The CDR3 runs to 15 residues. With V trimmed by 1 base and J by 2 bases, 2 bases remained unmatched. Germline values: CDR1 MGHRA, CDR2 YSYEKL. Here the CDR3 DNA reads TGCGCCAGCAGCCAAGCGGACAGGGGAAACTATGGCTACACCTTC. Translating it yields CASSQADRGNYGYTF.

The V call is TRBV30, the J call TRBJ2-5, with TRBD2 identical over 13 bases. V lost 3 bases, J lost 5 bases, and 9 bases stayed unmatched. The V gene's germline CDR1 is GTSNPN and CDR2 SVGIG (reference sequence). The CDR3 loop spans 16 amino acids. The CDR3 DNA is TGTGCCTGGAGACTACAATGGACTAGCGGGGGTGAGACCCAGTACTTC. This sequence encodes CAWRLQWTSGGETQYF.

V gene TRBV4-3 combines with J gene TRBJ1-4; D is possibly TRBD1 (6 bases). Between the trimmed V and J ends, which lost 3 bases and 12 bases, there was a span of 8 bases. The CDR3 is 11 residues long. Germline V gives CDR1 LGHNA, CDR2 YSLEER. CDR3 region: CASSQDRQLFF. CDR3 coding DNA: TGCGCCAGCAGCCAGGACAGACAACTGTTTTTT.

In its sample, this clone was seen once. J is TRBJ2-2 and V is TRBV7-2; 9 nucleotides match TRBD2. The J segment lost 4 bases and the V segment lost 1 base, leaving 10 bases of the junction unmatched. This CDR3 is built from 18 residues. Germline V gene data show CDR1 as SGHTA and CDR2 as FQGNSA. The CDR3 protein is CASSLVAGAPRGTGELFF. The CDR3 DNA follows: TGTGCCAGCAGCTTAGTAGCGGGGGCGCCCAGGGGCACCGGGGAGCTGTTTTTT.

The chain combines TRBV7-8 with TRBJ2-5, with 7 bases fitting TRBD2. This CDR3 spans 15 amino acids. Losses at the gene ends were 5 bases for V and 4 bases for J; bases not matched to a gene: 10. Germline loops: CDR1 SGHVS, CDR2 FQNEAQ. Here the CDR3 reads CASSPMGGGAETQYF. The DNA for the CDR3 is TGTGCCAGCAGCCCCATGGGGGGGGGAGCAGAGACCCAGTACTTC. Complete variable domain (other parts from reference TRBV7-8 and TRBJ2-5): GAGVSQSPRYKVAKRGQDVALRCDPISGHVSLFWYQQALGQGPEFLTYFQNEAQLDKSGLPSDRFFAERPEGSVSTLKIQRTQQEDSAVYLCASSPMGGGAETQYFGPGTRLLVL.